This T cell receptor (beta chain) was retrieved from a study of CD8+ T cells in alopecia areata. Following extraction, RNA underwent reverse transcription to cDNA, which served as the sequencing template. The method was immunoSEQ multiplex PCR; TCRdb's version includes in-frame clones alone and lacks a portion of them. The table lists 95,000 to 110,000 clones, 84% of them singletons. Germline-derived CDR1 and CDR2 are SEHNR and FQNEAQ (reference sequence). V shed 5 bases and J shed 4 bases, with 9 bases lying between them. The CDR3 contains 13 residues. As to treatment: oral pan-JAK inhibitor, 5-10 mg twice daily. Both CD4+ and CD8+ T cells were separated by sorting PBMCs.

The J gene is TRBJ2-1, the V gene TRBV7-9; maybe TRBD1 (7 bases). The source material was CD8+ T cells sorted from blood, sampled at week 24, from a patient treated with tofacitinib. This receptor was obtained from a human donor with alopecia areata. CDR3: CASSPGGYNEQFF. The CDR3 region has the DNA TGTGCCAGCAGCCCAGGGGGGTACAATGAGCAGTTCTTC.